Below, one T cell receptor (beta chain) is given with its context. The antigen it binds to is not known. No base quality information exists; no much larger clone differs at one position. Libraries were constructed by the immunoSEQ multiplex PCR assay. This is the immuneACCESS table as TCRdb keeps it, with only in-frame sequences that have V and J called. A part of the clones is gone; compared with another copy, unresolved V genes explain less than half, and the rest is unexplained. Here the sample has around 100,000 clones; about 90% occur a single time. The ten largest clones take up about 3.5% of the sample. This sample is drawn from a study of CD4+ T cells in melanoma (dated by TCRdb to the early 2020s). About the study as a whole: The study investigated neoantigen-specific CD4+ T cells in human melanoma. Study-wide findings and limitations: Neoantigen-specific CD4+ T cells in melanoma were reported to have a range of differentiation states. Neoantigen-specific CD4+ T cells were reported to be correlated with the function of CD8+ T cells, macrophages and B cells.

The donors were people with melanoma. CDR1 and CDR2 (LNHDA, SQIVND) derive from the germline V gene (reference sequence). Ends trimmed: V by 6 bases, J by 3 bases; bases unmatched to a gene: 1. The CDR3, from cysteine to phenylalanine, totals 13 residues. This entry keeps only the CDR3 DNA: 39 bases, framed from base 1. The origin of this receptor is a human donor with melanoma. The sequenced sample consisted of peripheral blood. The chain uses TRBV19 and TRBJ2-3; 9 middle bases align to TRBD1. This receptor has the CDR3 CASRDRGTDTQYF. The DNA sequence is as follows: TGTGCCAGTAGGGACAGGGGAACAGATACGCAGTATTTT.